The clone carrying this TCR beta chain was seen at least ten times. Its specificity is unknown. 9.5 to 10 ml fresh peripheral blood yielded the PBMCs. The record originates from a study of T cells in Graves' hyperthyroidism and ophthalmopathy. Regarding the study as a whole: With a median lead of about six months before onset, the model predicted ophthalmopathy. Most thyroid clonotypes expanded above 0.001 were also detected in blood. Stable hyperthyroidism was told apart from ophthalmopathy by a model built on 13 V-J features.

Trimming left V 6 bases short and J 3 bases short, with 13 bases between. Germline CDR1 reads SGHNT; CDR2 reads YYREEE (reference sequence). This CDR3 has 14 residues. Amplified TCR beta CDR3 regions derived from RNA transcripts. The HTBI set primed first-round TCR CDR3 RT-PCR. One entry per CDR3 protein results from TCRdb running MiXCR on the multiplex PCR reads. The sample consists of tens of thousands of distinct CDR3 sequences, around 40% of them appearing once. The TCR sequence derives from a woman aged 25 to 39 with Graves' hyperthyroidism. The rearrangement links TRBV5-4 to TRBJ2-1, with TRBD1 as a possible D gene (6 bases). The sample comprised blood. For the CDR3, the DNA is TGTGCCAGCACCCTGACAGGAAGCTACAATGAGCAGTTCTTC. It translates to CASTLTGSYNEQFF.